These 27 T cell receptor beta chains were all obtained from the same sample, sequenced in a study of T-cell memory formation after mild COVID-19. TCRdb reprocessed the 5' RACE reads with MiXCR, giving one entry per CDR3 protein. The sample lists 450,000 or so distinct CDR3 sequences; around a quarter were seen once. Specimen: PBMCs or a T cell subset sorted from them (not recorded which). The receptors were sampled from an adult woman who had mild COVID-19 (a few samples of this study predate the infection). Cell type and time point are not known.

This clonotype was observed a handful of times. The V call is TRBV5-4, the J call TRBJ1-2; a weak D match, TRBD1 (6 bases). The CDR3 consists of 14 residues. The germline CDR1 and CDR2 sequences are SGHNT and YYREEE (reference sequence). The ends were cut back, 2 bases at V and 4 bases at J, with 12 bases in the middle. The CDR3 spells CASSLGGQPYGYTF. The CDR3 DNA reads as TGTGCCAGCAGCTTAGGGGGGCAGCCCTATGGCTACACCTTC.

The CDR3 sequence: CASTLPPGQGGTGELFF. CDR3 coding DNA: TGTGCCAGTACCCTCCCTCCGGGACAGGGGGGCACCGGGGAGCTGTTTTTT. The V gene is TRBV19, the J gene TRBJ2-2; 11 bases are a match to TRBD1. The V gene's germline CDR1 is LNHDA and CDR2 SQIVND (reference sequence). Unmatched junction bases numbered 11, after V lost 7 bases and J lost 4 bases. CDR3 length: 17 residues.

This clonotype appeared many times. Its ends do not fully match the called genes, so a read error is possible. The gene calls are TRBV5-1 and TRBJ1-2; unclear D gene. The CDR3 totals 13 residues. Germline values: CDR1 SGHRS, CDR2 YFSETQ. The CDR3 reads CASSLDGNYGYTF. In DNA, the CDR3 is TGTGCCAGCAGCTTGGACGGCAACTATGGCTACACCTTC.

On this clonotype itself: One end of the junction varies from germline; a read error may be responsible. The rearrangement uses TRBV12-3 or TRBV12-4 and TRBJ1-4; tentative D call: TRBD1 (5 bases). The CDR3 has 12 residues. CDR3 residues: CATRGANEKLFF. The CDR3 DNA is TGTGCTACCAGAGGGGCTAACGAAAAACTGTTTTTT.

A few counts support this clonotype. CDR3 residues: CASSLDTEQETQYF. CDR3 bases: TGTGCCAGCAGCTTAGATACAGAACAAGAGACCCAGTACTTC. The chain couples TRBV7-9 to TRBJ2-5; D not resolved. CDR3 length equals 14 residues. Trimming pared 1 base from V and 2 bases from J, leaving 8 bases between. The germline V gene has CDR1 SEHNR and CDR2 FQNEAQ (reference sequence).

The chain links TRBV5-1 to TRBJ2-7, with D possibly being TRBD1 (6 bases). Germline lookup yields CDR1 SGHRS and CDR2 YFSETQ. This CDR3 is 14 amino acids long. Trimming removed 0 bases from V and 6 bases from J, with 13 bases in between. CDR3 sequence reads: CASSLGTGSPEQYF. The CDR3 bases are TGCGCCAGCAGCTTGGGTACAGGGAGCCCCGAGCAGTACTTC.

In its sample, this clonotype was seen a few times. CDR3: CASSRRGTEAFF. The DNA for the CDR3 is TGTGCCAGCAGTCGCCGTGGAACTGAAGCTTTCTTT. The chain recombines TRBV6-2 or TRBV6-3 with TRBJ1-1; no clear D. Deletions cut 5 bases from V and 5 bases from J, with 9 bases between. Germline V gives CDR1 MNHEY, CDR2 SVGEGT. The CDR3 has 12 residues.

This clonotype was found a few times. CDR3 in amino acids: CASSVGQFYEQYF. As DNA, the CDR3 is TGTGCCAGCAGTGTCGGACAGTTCTACGAGCAGTACTTC. The rearrangement links TRBV6-1 to TRBJ2-7, with TRBD1 as a possible D gene (6 bases). Germline assignment: CDR1 MNHNS and CDR2 SASEGT. V lost 4 bases and J lost 3, with 10 bases in between. The CDR3 is 13 residues long.

The chain recombines TRBV5-1 with TRBJ2-7; the D call may be TRBD1 or TRBD2 (5 bases each). V was shortened by 5 bases and J by 2 bases, with 14 bases between the two germline ends. This CDR3 is built from 14 residues. Germline V gene sequence: CDR1 SGHRS, CDR2 YFSETQ. CDR3 in DNA: TGCGCCAGCAGACTGAGGCAGGGACCCTACGAGCAGTACTTC. Translating it yields CASRLRQGPYEQYF. The variable domain in full, with the rest retrieved from reference TRBV5-1 and TRBJ2-7, is KAGVTQTPRYLIKTRGQQVTLSCSPISGHRSVSWYQQTPGQGLQFLFEYFSETQRNKGNFPGRFSGRQFSNSRSEMNVSTLELGDSALYLCASRLRQGPYEQYFGPGTRLTVT.

This clonotype has a handful of counts. This sequence joins TRBV12-3 or TRBV12-4 and TRBJ2-7; weak D call: TRBD2 (6 bases). V was clipped by 5 bases and J by 2 bases, with 10 bases between them. The CDR3 length is 13 residues. The CDR3: CASSIGSPYEQYF. The CDR3 DNA reads as TGTGCCAGCAGTATCGGGAGTCCCTACGAGCAGTACTTC.

This clonotype was found many times. This rearrangement joins TRBV5-1 to TRBJ2-7; TRBD1 is a possible D gene (5 bases). The V and J ends lost 0 bases and 4 bases respectively, with 5 bases between them. The length of the CDR3 is 12 residues. Germline CDR1 SGHRS, CDR2 YFSETQ. Here the CDR3 DNA reads TGCGCCAGCAGCTTGGAGGGGTACGAGCAGTACTTC. Its translation: CASSLEGYEQYF.

The chain combines TRBV18 with TRBJ2-1; 11 nucleotides line up with TRBD2. Trimming took 3 bases from V and 9 from J; bases not matched to a gene: 4. This CDR3 comprises 14 residues. The germline V gene encodes CDR1 KGHSH and CDR2 LQKENI. CDR3 nucleotide sequence: TGTGCCAGCTCACCGACTAGCGGGGCGGTTGAGCAGTTCTTC. Translating it yields CASSPTSGAVEQFF.

V gene TRBV5-1 combines with J gene TRBJ2-2, with 8 bases aligning to TRBD2. In germline, CDR1 is SGHRS, CDR2 YFSETQ. The CDR3 consists of 14 residues. V was pared by 4 bases and J by 4 bases, with 3 bases of the junction left unmatched. CDR3 coding DNA: TGCGCCAGCAGCCCTGGGACTAGCACCGGGGAGCTGTTTTTT. Translation: CASSPGTSTGELFF.

The chain uses TRBV12-3 or TRBV12-4 and TRBJ2-5; D remains ambiguous. The CDR3 is 13 amino acids. V was trimmed by 7 bases and J by 5 bases, leaving 14 bases between them. The CDR3 protein is CASTYQEQETQYF. As DNA, the CDR3 is TGTGCCAGCACCTACCAGGAACAGGAGACCCAGTACTTC.

This clonotype has just a few counts. This chain uses TRBV7-2 with TRBJ2-1; 14 bases map to TRBD2. The CDR3 consists of 15 residues. Germline CDR1 and CDR2: SGHTA and FQGNSA. V lost 5 bases and J lost 13; bases outside the gene matches: 10. CDR3 sequence: CASSRGLAGVVEQFF. CDR3 sequence (DNA): TGTGCCAGCAGCCGGGGACTAGCGGGAGTCGTTGAACAGTTCTTC.

This clonotype came up a few times. The rearrangement joins TRBV27 to TRBJ2-7, with 10 bases aligning to TRBD2. Germline trimming cut 2 bases from V and 4 bases from J; bases unmatched to any gene: 5. CDR3 size: 15 residues. From germline, CDR1 is MNHEY and CDR2 SMNVEV (reference sequence). The CDR3 DNA reads as TGTGCCAGCAGTTTACGAGCGGGAGGGCCTTACGAGCAGTACTTC. Amino acids: CASSLRAGGPYEQYF.

This clonotype showed up just a few times. A read error may be the cause here, since a much bigger clone is one base away. The chain links TRBV3-1 to TRBJ2-7; 11 bases line up with TRBD2. In germline, CDR1 is LGHDT, CDR2 YNNKEL (reference sequence). The CDR3 length is 18 residues. Trimming at V came to 4 bases and at J to 4 bases, leaving 15 bases not matched to a gene. The CDR3 bases are TGTGCCAGCAGCCCGAGCCAGGTGATTACTAGCGGGAGTTACGAGCAGTACTTC. Translated, it gives CASSPSQVITSGSYEQYF.

The chain is built from TRBV12-3 or TRBV12-4 and TRBJ2-4; perhaps D is TRBD1 or TRBD2 (5 bases each). V lost 7 bases and J 5 bases, leaving 15 bases between the germline ends. This CDR3 comprises 14 residues. The CDR3 loop is CASTSSGTENIQYF. CDR3 DNA sequence: TGTGCCAGCACCTCGTCCGGGACGGAAAACATTCAGTACTTC.

This clonotype was detected only a few times. The gene calls are TRBV27 and TRBJ1-1; D is perhaps TRBD1 (5 bases). Trimming took off 3 bases at V and 1 base at J, with 9 bases between the two ends. Per germline, CDR1 MNHEY and CDR2 SMNVEV (reference sequence). There are 14 residues in the CDR3. The CDR3 reads CASSFPTGNTEAFF. The DNA for the CDR3 is TGTGCCAGCAGTTTCCCCACAGGGAACACTGAAGCTTTCTTT.

The CDR3 is CASSDGAGRGDEQFF. Written as DNA, the CDR3 is TGTGCCAGCAGTGACGGGGCGGGGAGAGGGGATGAGCAGTTCTTC. The chain carries TRBV6-4 and TRBJ2-1, with D perhaps TRBD2 (6 bases). CDR1 is MRHNA and CDR2 is SNTAGT in the germline V gene. Trimming took 2 bases from V and 8 from J, leaving 16 bases between them. CDR3 length: 15 residues.

This chain joins TRBV3-1 and TRBJ1-2; maybe TRBD1 (6 bases). The V end was cut by 2 bases, the J end by 6 bases, with 13 bases between. The CDR3 length is 14 residues. Germline CDR1 reads LGHDT; CDR2 reads YNNKEL (reference sequence). The DNA for the CDR3 is TGTGCCAGCAGCCAATGGACAGCGAGGGATGGCTACACCTTC. Its protein is CASSQWTARDGYTF.

CDR3 sequence reads: CASSPPGNTGELFF. The CDR3 nucleotides are TGTGCCAGCAGTCCGCCTGGGAACACCGGGGAGCTGTTTTTT. This sequence joins TRBV7-3 and TRBJ2-2, with D unresolved. The CDR3 has 14 residues. Germline V lookup: CDR1 SGHTA, CDR2 FQGTGA. V was shortened by 6 bases and J by 1 base, with 9 bases between the two germline ends.

V and J are TRBV4-2 and TRBJ1-3; maybe TRBD1 (5 bases). Trimming removed 1 base from V and 0 bases from J, with 13 bases in between. CDR1 LGHNA and CDR2 YNFKEQ come from the germline V gene. The CDR3 has 17 residues. The CDR3, as DNA: TGTGCCAGCAGCCAAGGGAGACAGAGGAACTCTGGAAACACCATATATTTT. The encoded protein is CASSQGRQRNSGNTIYF.

The chain carries TRBV27 and TRBJ2-1, with D possibly TRBD2 on 5 matching bases. The germline V gene encodes CDR1 MNHEY and CDR2 SMNVEV (reference sequence). V was cut by 8 bases and J by 10 bases, with 15 bases left in between. This CDR3 has 12 residues. CDR3 sequence: CASGSRGGEQFF. CDR3 nucleotides: TGTGCCAGCGGGAGCCGTGGCGGCGAGCAGTTCTTC.

The chain links TRBV12-3 or TRBV12-4 to TRBJ2-5, with 9 positions matching TRBD2. The ends lost 2 bases at V and 5 bases at J; junction bases unmatched: 6. The CDR3 has 15 residues. CDR3 residues: CASSLRRGGAETQYF. DNA for the CDR3: TGTGCCAGCAGTTTAAGGCGGGGGGGCGCGGAGACCCAGTACTTC.

The chain links TRBV7-2 to TRBJ2-3, with 11 bases identical to TRBD2. V trimming: 5 bases; J trimming: 1 base; junction bases outside the gene matches: 5. This CDR3 is built from 16 residues. Germline assignment: CDR1 SGHTA and CDR2 FQGNSA. The CDR3 bases are TGTGCCAGCAGCACCACTAGCGGGAGTGGCACAGATACGCAGTATTTT. Protein product: CASSTTSGSGTDTQYF.

The V and J genes are TRBV15 and TRBJ1-5, with D tentatively TRBD1 (5 bases). Germline lookup yields CDR1 LNHNV and CDR2 YYDKDF (reference sequence). Trimming left V 4 bases short and J 2 bases short, with 15 bases between. The CDR3 has 16 residues. The CDR3 DNA reads as TGTGCCACCAGCACCATCGGGGGGGGGGGCAATCAGCCCCAGCATTTT. Translation gives CATSTIGGGGNQPQHF.